This T cell receptor (beta chain) emerged from a study of identical twins. For this clonotype: What it binds is unknown.

General study results and limits: Findings came from cross-sectional statistics, without long-term follow-up of donors. Insertions were fewer in abundant cord blood beta clonotypes, whereas memory repertoires showed none of this pattern.

The V gene end was trimmed by 0 bases and the J gene end by 2 bases; junction bases not matched to a gene: 6. Germline CDR1 and CDR2: SGDLS and YYNGEE. This CDR3 is built from 17 residues. No donor was unhealthy or non-Caucasian. Template switching created a universal primer site, and the cDNA included unique molecular identifiers. TCRdb re-analysed the 5' RACE reads in MiXCR, keeping a single row per CDR3 protein. Found here are about 1.7 million distinct CDR3 sequences, about 31% of them singletons; the top ten hold under 0.35%. This receptor was identified in a newborn girl in good health. The sequenced material came from cord blood. The chain links TRBV9 to TRBJ2-1; 9 positions match TRBD2. CDR3 sequence reads: CASSVDLLAGPYNEQFF. The CDR3 DNA reads as TGTGCCAGCAGCGTAGACCTCCTAGCGGGACCCTACAATGAGCAGTTCTTC.